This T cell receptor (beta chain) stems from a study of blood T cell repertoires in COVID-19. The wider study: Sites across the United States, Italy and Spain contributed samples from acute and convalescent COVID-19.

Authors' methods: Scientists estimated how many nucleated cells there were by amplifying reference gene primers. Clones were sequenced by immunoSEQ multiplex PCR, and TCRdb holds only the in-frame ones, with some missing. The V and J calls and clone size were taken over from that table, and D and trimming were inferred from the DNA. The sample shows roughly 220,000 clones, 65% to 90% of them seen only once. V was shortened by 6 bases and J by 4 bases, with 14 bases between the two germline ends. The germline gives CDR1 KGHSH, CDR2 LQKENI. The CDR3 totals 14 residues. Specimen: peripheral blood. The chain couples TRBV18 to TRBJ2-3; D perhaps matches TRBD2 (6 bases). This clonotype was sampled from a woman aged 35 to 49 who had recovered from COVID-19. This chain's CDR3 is CASSYRGIADTQYF. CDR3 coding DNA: TGTGCCAGCTCGTACCGGGGGATCGCAGATACGCAGTATTTT.